This is a list of T cell receptor beta chains from one sample in a study of Ad26.COV2.S vaccination and SARS-CoV-2 variants. This table comes from immunoSEQ multiplex PCR, and its TCRdb copy is limited to in-frame clones, with some not included. Of 350,000 to 400,000 clones in the sample, 80% to 90% were seen once. The source was peripheral blood, collected in a trial of Ad26.COV2.S vaccine versus placebo. These receptor sequences come from a person aged 18-60 years who received the Ad26.COV2.S COVID-19 vaccine or a placebo. CDR3s include the opening cysteine and the closing phenylalanine or tryptophan. Each record gives: D gene, J gene, V gene, clone size, CDR3 length, CDR3 DNA, CDR3 protein. The D gene is left open where the match is weak. Size is omitted from some rows. Given values are once, few, many or a class for expanded clones.

D: NA; J: TRBJ2-7; V: TRBV2; size: NA; length: 13; DNA: TGTGCCAGCACCCAAATTTTGGGGAGGGAGCAGTACTTC; CDR3: CASTQILGREQYF
D: TRBD1; J: TRBJ1-1; V: TRBV19; size: NA; length: 15; DNA: TGTGCCAGTACCCTAGACAGGGGTTTGTACACTGAAGCTTTCTTT; CDR3: CASTLDRGLYTEAFF
D: TRBD1; J: TRBJ2-3; V: TRBV2; size: once; length: 13; DNA: TGTGCCAGCAGGCAGGACAGGTCAGATACGCAGTATTTT; CDR3: CASRQDRSDTQYF
D: TRBD1; J: TRBJ2-7; V: TRBV7-9; size: NA; length: 14; DNA: TGTGCCAGCAGCCACACGGGACAGGGGAGAGAGCAGTACTTC; CDR3: CASSHTGQGREQYF
D: NA; J: TRBJ1-5; V: TRBV30; size: NA; length: 14; DNA: TGTGCCTGGAGTGCAGGGGAGCGCAATCAGCCCCAGCATTTT; CDR3: CAWSAGERNQPQHF
D: NA; J: TRBJ1-2; V: TRBV3-1/TRBV3-2; size: NA; length: 13; DNA: TGTGCCAGCAGCCGCCGGGACTCCAGTGACTACACCTTC; CDR3: CASSRRDSSDYTF
D: TRBD1; J: TRBJ1-5; V: TRBV7-9; size: NA; length: 15; DNA: TGTGCCAGCAGCCTAGGGGGCGCCGGCAATCAGCCCCAGCATTTT; CDR3: CASSLGGAGNQPQHF
D: TRBD2; J: TRBJ2-1; V: TRBV3-1/TRBV3-2; size: NA; length: 18; DNA: TGTGCCAGCAGCCATCCAGGGAAGACTAGCGGGATTTACAATGAGCAGTTCTTC; CDR3: CASSHPGKTSGIYNEQFF
D: NA; J: TRBJ1-4; V: TRBV27; size: NA; length: 16; DNA: TGTGCCAGCAGTTTACCCCAAGGGGCCTATAATGAAAAACTGTTTTTT; CDR3: CASSLPQGAYNEKLFF
D: NA; J: TRBJ2-2; V: TRBV11-2; size: NA; length: 13; DNA: TGTGCCAGCAGCCCCGTGAGCACCGGGGAGCTGTTTTTT; CDR3: CASSPVSTGELFF
D: NA; J: TRBJ1-4; V: TRBV19; size: NA; length: 11; DNA: TGTGCCAGTAACACGGGCCGTGCGCTGTTTTTT; CDR3: CASNTGRALFF
D: NA; J: TRBJ1-2; V: TRBV19; size: NA; length: 12; DNA: TGTGCCAGTAGTAACGGGATGTATGGCTACACCTTC; CDR3: CASSNGMYGYTF
D: NA; J: TRBJ1-2; V: TRBV11-2; size: NA; length: 13; DNA: TGTGCCAGCAGCTTGATACCCCACGGCGGCTACACCTTC; CDR3: CASSLIPHGGYTF
D: NA; J: TRBJ1-2; V: TRBV19; size: NA; length: 14; DNA: TGTGCCAGTAGTATACCGGGCAGACTCTATGGCTACACCTTC; CDR3: CASSIPGRLYGYTF
D: NA; J: TRBJ2-3; V: TRBV4-1; size: NA; length: 14; DNA: TGCGCCAGCAGCCTACAGGGCGAGGGGGGTACGCAGTATTTT; CDR3: CASSLQGEGGTQYF
D: NA; J: TRBJ1-6; V: TRBV2; size: NA; length: 11; DNA: TGTGCCAGCAGTGAATCTTCACCCCTCCACTTT; CDR3: CASSESSPLHF
D: NA; J: TRBJ1-1; V: TRBV5-1; size: NA; length: 13; DNA: TGCGCCAGCACCCCGGAAGGAGACACTGAAGCTTTCTTT; CDR3: CASTPEGDTEAFF
D: NA; J: TRBJ2-3; V: TRBV19; size: NA; length: 14; DNA: TGTGCCAGTAGGTACGGGACAAGCACAGATACGCAGTATTTT; CDR3: CASRYGTSTDTQYF
D: NA; J: TRBJ2-7; V: TRBV19; size: NA; length: 14; DNA: TGTGCCAGTAGTTTATCCGGGAGCCAATACGAGCAGTACTTC; CDR3: CASSLSGSQYEQYF
D: TRBD1; J: TRBJ2-2; V: TRBV29-1; size: many; length: 21; DNA: TGCAGCGCCGCACGAGGCGCTTATGGGCAGGGGGCCCTACCACCTGGCGGGGAGCTGTTTTTT; CDR3: CSAARGAYGQGALPPGGELFF
D: NA; J: TRBJ2-5; V: TRBV19; size: NA; length: 11; DNA: TGTGCCAGTAGTATGCCCGGGGCCCAGTACTTC; CDR3: CASSMPGAQYF
D: TRBD1; J: TRBJ2-2; V: TRBV2; size: once; length: 15; DNA: TGTGCCAGCAGAGGCAGGGGGCGCATGGCCGGGGAGCTGTTTTTT; CDR3: CASRGRGRMAGELFF
D: TRBD1; J: TRBJ1-5; V: TRBV3-1/TRBV3-2; size: NA; length: 14; DNA: TGTGCCAGCAGCCAAGTTGAGGGGGCCCAGCCCCAGCATTTT; CDR3: CASSQVEGAQPQHF
D: NA; J: TRBJ1-1; V: TRBV15; size: NA; length: 11; DNA: TGTGCCACCAGCAGCGGGATGACGGCTTTCTTT; CDR3: CATSSGMTAFF
D: NA; J: TRBJ2-3; V: TRBV3-1/TRBV3-2; size: NA; length: 17; DNA: TGTGCCAGCAGCCAAGGGTCGGGGCCGGAAAGCACAGATACGCAGTATTTT; CDR3: CASSQGSGPESTDTQYF
D: NA; J: TRBJ1-6; V: TRBV19; size: NA; length: 15; DNA: TGTGCCAGTAGTCGGCAGGACACATATAATTCACCCCTCCACTTT; CDR3: CASSRQDTYNSPLHF
D: TRBD1; J: TRBJ2-1; V: TRBV11-2; size: NA; length: 15; DNA: TGTGCCAGCAGAAATGGGGGACAGGGTTACAATGAGCAGTTCTTC; CDR3: CASRNGGQGYNEQFF
D: NA; J: TRBJ1-1; V: TRBV7-2; size: once; length: 17; DNA: TGTGCCAGCAGCTTAGGCCGGCCTTGGGGAGAGCACACTGAAGCTTTCTTT; CDR3: CASSLGRPWGEHTEAFF
D: NA; J: TRBJ2-5; V: TRBV5-6; size: NA; length: 16; DNA: TGTGCCAGCAGCACTCTCAGGGGCTCGTACCAAGAGACCCAGTACTTC; CDR3: CASSTLRGSYQETQYF
D: NA; J: TRBJ2-3; V: TRBV6-5; size: NA; length: 13; DNA: TGTGCCAGCAGGCGGGACCTCACAGATACGCAGTATTTT; CDR3: CASRRDLTDTQYF
D: NA; J: TRBJ1-1; V: TRBV29-1; size: few; length: 14; DNA: TGCAGCGCCGTAAAGCGGCGATCGCTGACTGAAGCTTTCTTT; CDR3: CSAVKRRSLTEAFF
D: TRBD1; J: TRBJ1-1; V: TRBV10-3; size: NA; length: 14; DNA: TGTGCCATCAGTGTAAAGGACAGGGGGCCTGAAGCTTTCTTT; CDR3: CAISVKDRGPEAFF
D: NA; J: TRBJ1-1; V: TRBV3-1/TRBV3-2; size: once; length: 12; DNA: TGTGCCAGCAGCCAAGATCAAGGGGTACGACTCTTT; CDR3: CASSQDQGVRLF